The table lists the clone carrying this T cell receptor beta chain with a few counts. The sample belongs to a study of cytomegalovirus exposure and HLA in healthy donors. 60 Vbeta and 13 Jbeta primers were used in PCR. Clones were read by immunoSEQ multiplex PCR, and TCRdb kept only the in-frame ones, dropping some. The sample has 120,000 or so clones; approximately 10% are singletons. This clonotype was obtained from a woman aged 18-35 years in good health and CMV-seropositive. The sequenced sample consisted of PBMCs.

CDR3 in DNA: TGTGCCAGCAGTTACTCAACTGCGGCGGGATCGAAGGAGCAGTACTTC. The encoded protein is CASSYSTAAGSKEQYF. V and J are TRBV6-6 and TRBJ2-7, with D tentatively TRBD2 (6 bases). Germline loops: CDR1 MNHNY, CDR2 SVGAGI (reference sequence). V dropped 0 bases and J dropped 7 bases, with 19 bases sitting between them. This CDR3 has 16 amino acids.